This T cell receptor (beta chain) stems from a study of T cell changes during pregnancy in multiple sclerosis. The CDR3 length is 16 residues. V gave up 6 bases and J gave up 0 bases; unmatched junction bases: 7. Germline CDR1 is MNHNY and CDR2 is SVGAGI (reference sequence). Produced via immunoSEQ multiplex PCR; TCRdb's table is partial and in-frame only. The sample yields more than 55,000 clones, roughly 87% seen once. Sample: peripheral blood, taken in the third trimester of pregnancy. The TCR was taken from a female donor in good health, enrolled as a control in a pregnancy study. V is TRBV6-6 and J is TRBJ1-3; 8 bases map to TRBD1. The CDR3 region has the DNA TGTGCCAGCAGCCCTCAGGGGGCTACCTCTGGAAACACCATATATTTT. The encoded protein is CASSPQGATSGNTIYF.